The 15 T cell receptor beta chains given below trace back to one sample, sequenced in a study of OX40 agonist ivuxolimab in advanced cancers. The method was immunoSEQ multiplex PCR; TCRdb's version includes in-frame clones alone and lacks a portion of them. The table records tens of thousands of clones, roughly nine tenths of them present only once. The sample in question was CD4+ or CD8+ T cells sorted from blood, obtained in a trial of the OX40 agonist ivuxolimab. The receptors shown here come from an adult with an advanced solid tumor such as melanoma, head and neck, liver or kidney cancer.

This clone was observed a handful of times. The V call is TRBV7-9, the J call TRBJ1-2; D is unresolved. V was shortened by 4 bases and J by 11 bases, with 14 bases between the two germline ends. This CDR3 comprises 12 residues. Germline CDR1 is SEHNR and CDR2 is FQNEAQ (reference sequence). The CDR3 DNA follows: TGTGCCAGCAGCTCCCGACTGTTCTCTTACACCTTC. Amino acid sequence: CASSSRLFSYTF.

V is TRBV5-6 and J is TRBJ2-1; either TRBD1 or TRBD2 may supply D (5 bases each). V was pared by 0 bases and J by 9 bases, with 13 bases between. The CDR3 extends over 14 amino acids. Germline V CDR1 and CDR2: SGHDT, YYEEEE. The CDR3 here is CASSLGGRGGEQFF. The CDR3 DNA reads TGTGCCAGCAGCTTGGGAGGACGGGGCGGTGAGCAGTTCTTC.

This clone was counted once. V gene TRBV4-1 combines with J gene TRBJ1-1, with 8 bases fitting TRBD1. The CDR3 runs 19 residues. V trimming: 3 bases; J trimming: 3 bases; junction bases outside the gene matches: 18. CDR1 is MGHRA, CDR2 YSYEKL, per germline. The CDR3 DNA follows: TGCGCCAGCAGCCATGCCAAAGGAGACCAGGGGGCTGTTCACACTGAAGCTTTCTTT. Amino acids: CASSHAKGDQGAVHTEAFF.

The V call is TRBV2, the J call TRBJ2-2, with D maybe TRBD1 (7 bases). This CDR3 is built from 15 residues. The germline gives CDR1 SNHLY, CDR2 FYNNEI. Trimming cost V 5 bases and J 4 bases, with 14 bases left between them. The CDR3 DNA is TGTGCCAGCAGTCCCTGGCAGGGGGGCACCGGGGAGCTGTTTTTT. It yields the protein CASSPWQGGTGELFF.

Only one count was recorded for this clone. The CDR3 is CASSLERLAGPAEQYF. The CDR3 nucleotides read TGTGCCAGCAGCTTAGAACGGCTCGCCGGACCGGCGGAGCAGTACTTC. This chain joins TRBV11-2 and TRBJ2-7; D gene uncertain. The length of the CDR3 is 16 residues. Germline V gene sequence: CDR1 SGHAT, CDR2 FQNNGV. V lost 0 bases, J lost 7 bases, and 19 bases lay in between.

The V gene is TRBV20-1, the J gene TRBJ2-1; D perhaps matches TRBD2 (5 bases). Germline CDR1 is DFQATT and CDR2 is SNEGSKA (reference sequence). CDR3 size: 11 residues. V was cut by 5 bases and J by 7 bases, with 9 bases left in between. The CDR3 here is CSAGTGNEQFF. DNA of the CDR3: TGCAGTGCTGGTACGGGGAATGAGCAGTTCTTC.

The chain has TRBV5-1 and TRBJ1-1; 9 nucleotides line up with TRBD1. CDR3 length equals 15 residues. Germline trimming cut 4 bases from V and 6 bases from J; bases unmatched to any gene: 10. Germline V gene lookup returns CDR1 SGHRS and CDR2 YFSETQ. The CDR3 loop is CASSAGQGRRAEAFF. The DNA for the CDR3 is TGCGCCAGCAGCGCGGGACAGGGAAGAAGAGCTGAAGCTTTCTTT.

This clone occurred once. In nucleotides, the CDR3 is TGCGCCAGCAGTGAGTCCAGGGGCGGGCAGTTCTTC. This gives the protein CASSESRGGQFF. The V gene is TRBV10-1, the J gene TRBJ2-1; TRBD1 is a possible D gene (6 bases). Germline V gene data show CDR1 as WNHNN and CDR2 as SYGVQD (reference sequence). The CDR3 is made up of 12 amino acids. Trimming took 0 bases from V and 12 from J, leaving 9 bases between them.

The V gene is TRBV4-1, the J gene TRBJ1-1; perhaps TRBD1 as D (6 bases). Germline loops: CDR1 MGHRA, CDR2 YSYEKL. Between the trimmed V and J ends, which lost 0 bases and 4 bases, there was a span of 9 bases. The CDR3 spans 14 residues. The DNA for the CDR3 is TGCGCCAGCAGCCAAGAGCTCAGGGGCACTGAAGCTTTCTTT. Its protein is CASSQELRGTEAFF.

V gene TRBV29-1 combines with J gene TRBJ2-2, with 13 bases aligning to TRBD2. The ends lost 6 bases at V and 5 bases at J; junction bases unmatched: 3. Germline lookup yields CDR1 SQVTM and CDR2 ANQGSEA. There are 14 residues in the CDR3. This CDR3 is CSVQTSGGTGELFF. Here the CDR3 DNA reads TGCAGCGTCCAGACTAGCGGGGGGACCGGGGAGCTGTTTTTT.

CDR3 bases: TGTGCCAGCAGTTCCTATAGCAATCAGCCCCAGCATTTT. It is translated as CASSSYSNQPQHF. This chain joins TRBV6-7 and TRBJ1-5, with D unresolved. TRBV6-7 is placed among ORFs of uncertain function. The CDR3 loop spans 13 amino acids. V lost 4 bases, J lost 0 bases, and 4 bases lay in between.

The V call is TRBV11-3, the J call TRBJ2-1; D uncertain. V dropped 3 bases and J dropped 8 bases, with 23 bases sitting between them. The CDR3 covers 17 residues. Germline V gene sequence: CDR1 SGHNT, CDR2 YENEEA. The CDR3 reads CASSLRRLDLVLDEQFF. For the CDR3, the DNA is TGTGCCAGCAGCTTGAGGCGGTTGGACCTGGTTTTAGATGAGCAGTTCTTC.

The genes are TRBV9 and TRBJ1-2, with D hard to call. V was trimmed by 0 bases and J by 6 bases, leaving 18 bases between them. From germline, CDR1 is SGDLS and CDR2 YYNGEE. The CDR3 extends over 16 amino acids. In DNA form, the CDR3 reads TGTGCCAGCAGCGTAGGGGTCATTGGCAGAGTTGATGGCTACACCTTC. Translation gives CASSVGVIGRVDGYTF.

The chain couples TRBV19 to TRBJ1-5; 7 nucleotides align to TRBD1. V was clipped by 7 bases and J by 7 bases; unmatched bases: 22. The CDR3 is made up of 18 amino acids. Germline V gene sequence: CDR1 LNHDA, CDR2 SQIVND (reference sequence). The CDR3 loop is CASTRQGSFSLGIQPQHF. The CDR3 coding sequence is TGTGCCAGTACTCGACAGGGATCTTTTTCTCTTGGTATCCAGCCCCAGCATTTT.

The chain combines TRBV7-3 with TRBJ1-2; D perhaps matches TRBD1 (6 bases). This CDR3 region has 14 residues. Germline V gene data show CDR1 as SGHTA and CDR2 as FQGTGA. Between the trimmed V and J ends, which lost 6 bases and 4 bases, there was a span of 15 bases. In DNA form, the CDR3 reads TGTGCCAGCAGTCCGCGACAGGACACCTATGGCTACACCTTC. The encoded protein is CASSPRQDTYGYTF. The full variable domain, in which reference TRBV7-3 and TRBJ1-2 provide the parts outside the CDR3, is GAGVSQTPSNKVTEKGKYVELRCDPISGHTALYWYRQSLGQGPEFLIYFQGTGAADDSGLPNDRFFAVRPEGSVSTLKIQRTERGDSAVYLCASSPRQDTYGYTFGSGTRLTVV.